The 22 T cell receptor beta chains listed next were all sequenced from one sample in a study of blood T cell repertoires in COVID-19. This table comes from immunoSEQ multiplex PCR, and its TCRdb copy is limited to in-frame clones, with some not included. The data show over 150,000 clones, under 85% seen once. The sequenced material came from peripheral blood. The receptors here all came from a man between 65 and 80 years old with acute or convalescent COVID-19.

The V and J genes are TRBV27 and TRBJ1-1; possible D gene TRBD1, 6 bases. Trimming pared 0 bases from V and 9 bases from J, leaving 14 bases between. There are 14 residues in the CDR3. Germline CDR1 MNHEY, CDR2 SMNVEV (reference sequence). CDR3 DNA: TGTGCCAGCAGTTTATCTAGACAGGTGACCAAAGCTTTCTTT. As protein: CASSLSRQVTKAFF.

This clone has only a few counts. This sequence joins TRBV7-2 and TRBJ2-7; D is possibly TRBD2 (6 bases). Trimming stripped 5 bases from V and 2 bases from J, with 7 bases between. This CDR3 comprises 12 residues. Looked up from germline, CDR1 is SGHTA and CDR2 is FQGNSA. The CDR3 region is CASSRTTYEQYF. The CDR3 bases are TGTGCCAGCAGCCGGACTACCTACGAGCAGTACTTC.

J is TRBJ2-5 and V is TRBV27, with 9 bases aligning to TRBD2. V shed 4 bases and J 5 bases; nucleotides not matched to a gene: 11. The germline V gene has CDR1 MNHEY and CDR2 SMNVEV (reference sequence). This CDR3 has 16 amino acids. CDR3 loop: CASSSSGTSIPETQYF. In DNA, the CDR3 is TGTGCCAGCAGTTCCTCCGGGACTAGCATCCCTGAGACCCAGTACTTC.

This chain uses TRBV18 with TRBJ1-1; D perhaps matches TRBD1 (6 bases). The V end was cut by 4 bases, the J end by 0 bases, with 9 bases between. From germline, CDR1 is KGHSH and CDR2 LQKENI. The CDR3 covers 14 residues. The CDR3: CASSRQEMNTEAFF. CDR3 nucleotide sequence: TGTGCCAGCTCACGACAGGAGATGAACACTGAAGCTTTCTTT.

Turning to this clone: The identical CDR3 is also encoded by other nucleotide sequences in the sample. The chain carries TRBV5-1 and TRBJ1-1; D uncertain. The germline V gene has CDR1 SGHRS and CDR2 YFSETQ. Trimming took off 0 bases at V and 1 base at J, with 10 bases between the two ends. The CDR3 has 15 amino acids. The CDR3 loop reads CASSLGGSKNTEAFF. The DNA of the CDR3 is TGCGCCAGCAGCTTGGGAGGGTCGAAGAACACTGAAGCTTTCTTT.

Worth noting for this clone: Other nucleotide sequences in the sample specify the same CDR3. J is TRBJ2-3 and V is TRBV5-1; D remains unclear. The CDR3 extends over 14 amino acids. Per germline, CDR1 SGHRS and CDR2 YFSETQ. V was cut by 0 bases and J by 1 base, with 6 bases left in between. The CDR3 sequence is CASSLAQGTDTQYF. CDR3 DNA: TGCGCCAGCAGCTTGGCCCAGGGCACAGATACGCAGTATTTT.

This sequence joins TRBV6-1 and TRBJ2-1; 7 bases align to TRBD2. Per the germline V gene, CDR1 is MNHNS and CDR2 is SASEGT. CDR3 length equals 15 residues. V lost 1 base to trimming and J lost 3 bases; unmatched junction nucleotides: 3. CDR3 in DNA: TGTGCCAGCAGTGAAGGGGCTAGCGGCTACAATGAGCAGTTCTTC. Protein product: CASSEGASGYNEQFF.

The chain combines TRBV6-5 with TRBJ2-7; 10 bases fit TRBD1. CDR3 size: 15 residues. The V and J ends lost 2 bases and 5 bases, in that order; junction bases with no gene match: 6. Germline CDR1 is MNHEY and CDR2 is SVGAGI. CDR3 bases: TGTGCCAGCAGTTACGCGGGACAGGGGATCCACGAGCAGTACTTC. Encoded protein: CASSYAGQGIHEQYF.

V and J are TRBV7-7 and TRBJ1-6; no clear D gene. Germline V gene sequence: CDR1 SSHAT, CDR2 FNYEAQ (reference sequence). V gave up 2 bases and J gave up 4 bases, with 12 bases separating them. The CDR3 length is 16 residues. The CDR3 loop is CASSLITDEYNSPLHF. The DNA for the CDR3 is TGTGCCAGCAGCTTAATAACCGATGAGTATAATTCACCCCTCCACTTT.

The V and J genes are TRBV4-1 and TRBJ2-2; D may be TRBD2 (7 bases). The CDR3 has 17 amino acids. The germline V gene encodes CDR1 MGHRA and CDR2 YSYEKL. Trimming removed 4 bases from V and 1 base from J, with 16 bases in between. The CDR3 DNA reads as TGCGCCAGCAGCCTCCTACCCGGGGGGCGGAACACCGGGGAGCTGTTTTTT. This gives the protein CASSLLPGGRNTGELFF.

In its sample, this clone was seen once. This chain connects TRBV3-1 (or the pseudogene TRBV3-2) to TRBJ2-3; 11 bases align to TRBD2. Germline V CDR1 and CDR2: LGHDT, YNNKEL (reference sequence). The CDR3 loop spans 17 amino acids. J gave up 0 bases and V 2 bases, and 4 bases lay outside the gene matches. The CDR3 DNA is TGTGCCAGCAGCCAATCTAGCGGGGGGCTAAGCACAGATACGCAGTATTTT. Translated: CASSQSSGGLSTDTQYF.

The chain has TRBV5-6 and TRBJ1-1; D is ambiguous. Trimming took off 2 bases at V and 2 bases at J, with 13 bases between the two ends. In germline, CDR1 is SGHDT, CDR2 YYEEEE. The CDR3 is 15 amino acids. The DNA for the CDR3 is TGTGCCAGCAGCTTATTACGGAGCCCTAACACTGAAGCTTTCTTT. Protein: CASSLLRSPNTEAFF.

CDR3 sequence reads: CASSSGQITFNYGYTF. The CDR3 bases are TGTGCCAGCAGCTCGGGACAGATTACCTTTAACTATGGCTACACCTTC. The chain combines TRBV5-4 with TRBJ1-2; 7 nucleotides align to TRBD1. From germline, CDR1 is SGHNT and CDR2 YYREEE (reference sequence). With V trimmed by 3 bases and J by 1 base, 9 bases remained unmatched. This CDR3 has 16 residues.

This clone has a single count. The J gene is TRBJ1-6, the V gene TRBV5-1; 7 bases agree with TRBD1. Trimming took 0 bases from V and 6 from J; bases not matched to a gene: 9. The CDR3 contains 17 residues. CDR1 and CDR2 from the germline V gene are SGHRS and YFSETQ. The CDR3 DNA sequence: TGCGCCAGCAGCTTGGATTGGCAGGGGGTACCTAATTCACCCCTCCACTTT. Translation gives CASSLDWQGVPNSPLHF.

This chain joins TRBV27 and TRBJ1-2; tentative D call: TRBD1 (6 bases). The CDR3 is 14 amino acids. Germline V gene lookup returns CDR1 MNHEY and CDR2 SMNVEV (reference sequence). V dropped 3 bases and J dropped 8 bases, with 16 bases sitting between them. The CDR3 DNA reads TGTGCCAGCAGTTTCAACCACAGGGTGATCGGCTACACCTTC. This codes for CASSFNHRVIGYTF.

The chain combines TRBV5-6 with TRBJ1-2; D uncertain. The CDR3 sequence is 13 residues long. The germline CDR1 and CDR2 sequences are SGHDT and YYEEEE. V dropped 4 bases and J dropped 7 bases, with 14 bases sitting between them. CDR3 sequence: CASSNRRLSGYTF. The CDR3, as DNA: TGTGCCAGCAGCAACAGACGGCTCAGTGGCTACACCTTC.

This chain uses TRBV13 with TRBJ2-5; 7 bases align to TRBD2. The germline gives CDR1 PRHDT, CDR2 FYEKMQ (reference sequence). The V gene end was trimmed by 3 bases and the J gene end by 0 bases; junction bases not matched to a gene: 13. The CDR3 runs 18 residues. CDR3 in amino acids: CASSFRVSGARYQETQYF. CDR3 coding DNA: TGTGCCAGCAGCTTCCGCGTCAGCGGGGCTCGGTACCAAGAGACCCAGTACTTC. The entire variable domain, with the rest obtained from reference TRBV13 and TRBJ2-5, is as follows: AAGVIQSPRHLIKEKRETATLKCYPIPRHDTVYWYQQGPGQDPQFLISFYEKMQSDKGSIPDRFSAQQFSDYHSELNMSSLELGDSALYFCASSFRVSGARYQETQYFGPGTRLLVL.

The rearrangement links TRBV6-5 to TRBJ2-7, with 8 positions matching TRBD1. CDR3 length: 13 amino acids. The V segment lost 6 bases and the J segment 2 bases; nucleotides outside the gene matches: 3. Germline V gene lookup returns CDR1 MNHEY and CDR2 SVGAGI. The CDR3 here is CASSGQGTYEQYF. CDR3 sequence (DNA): TGTGCCAGCAGCGGACAGGGAACCTACGAGCAGTACTTC.

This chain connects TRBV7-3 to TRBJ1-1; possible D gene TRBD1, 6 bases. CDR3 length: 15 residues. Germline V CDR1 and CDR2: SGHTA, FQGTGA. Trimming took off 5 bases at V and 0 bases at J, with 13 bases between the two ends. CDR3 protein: CASSPQQGMNTEAFF. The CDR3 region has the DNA TGTGCCAGCAGCCCGCAACAGGGAATGAACACTGAAGCTTTCTTT.

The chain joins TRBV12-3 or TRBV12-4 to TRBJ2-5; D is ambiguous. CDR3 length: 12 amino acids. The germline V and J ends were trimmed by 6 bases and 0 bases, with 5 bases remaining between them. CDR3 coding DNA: TGTGCCAGCAGGGCCTACCAAGAGACCCAGTACTTC. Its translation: CASRAYQETQYF.

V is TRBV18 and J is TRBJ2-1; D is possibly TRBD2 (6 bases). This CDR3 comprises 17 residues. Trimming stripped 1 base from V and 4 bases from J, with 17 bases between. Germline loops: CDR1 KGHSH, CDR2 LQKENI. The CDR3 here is CASSPRRTEGVYNEQFF. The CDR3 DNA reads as TGTGCCAGCTCACCACGGCGAACGGAGGGCGTATACAATGAGCAGTTCTTC.

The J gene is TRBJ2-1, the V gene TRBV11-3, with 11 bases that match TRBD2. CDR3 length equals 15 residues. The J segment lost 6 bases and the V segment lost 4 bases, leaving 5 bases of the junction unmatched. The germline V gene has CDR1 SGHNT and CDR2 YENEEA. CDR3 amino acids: CASSSLAGVGNEQFF. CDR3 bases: TGTGCCAGCAGCTCACTAGCGGGAGTTGGCAATGAGCAGTTCTTC.